The 26 T cell receptor beta chains below all came from one sample that was sequenced in a study of early T cells in non-severe SARS-CoV-2 infection. TCRdb recomputed calls from the 5' RACE reads with MiXCR, one row per CDR3 protein. The table includes about 97,000 distinct CDR3 sequences, approximately 9.9% detected once. Sequencing was performed on whole blood, taken at baseline. The receptors derive from an adult who was a healthcare worker with PCR-confirmed SARS-CoV-2 infection or an uninfected control (not recorded which).

This clonotype turned up a few times. Just one base apart from a much larger clone, this may be a read error. This sequence joins TRBV5-6 and TRBJ2-7; no reliable D call. V was pared by 2 bases and J by 0 bases, with 9 bases between. Germline values: CDR1 SGHDT, CDR2 YYEEEE. The CDR3 is 14 residues long. DNA for the CDR3: TGTGCCAGCAGCTTAGGGCAGAACTCCTACGAGCAGTACTTC. Translated, it gives CASSLGQNSYEQYF.

This clonotype appeared a few times. The V gene is TRBV6-1, the J gene TRBJ1-1; D uncertain. V was pared by 4 bases and J by 5 bases, with 8 bases between. This CDR3 is 12 amino acids long. Germline CDR1 is MNHNS and CDR2 is SASEGT. The CDR3 protein is CASSVESTEAFF. The DNA for the CDR3 is TGTGCCAGCAGTGTAGAGTCGACTGAAGCTTTCTTT.

Details on this clonotype: Since a much larger clone is just one base distant, this may be a read error. This rearrangement joins TRBV5-1 to TRBJ1-1; 9 bases match TRBD1. The CDR3 runs 16 residues. Germline CDR1 and CDR2: SGHRS and YFSETQ. CDR3 sequence reads: CVSSLDLGQGGTEAFF. The CDR3 bases are TGCGTCAGCAGCTTGGACCTGGGACAGGGAGGCACTGAAGCTTTCTTT.

This clonotype was counted only a few times. V gene TRBV20-1 combines with J gene TRBJ1-2; TRBD1 matches at 7 bases. The junction had 5 bases not matched to a gene; V was cut back by 5 bases and J by 8 bases. Germline CDR1 DFQATT, CDR2 SNEGSKA (reference sequence). The CDR3 covers 11 residues. The CDR3 region is CSARTGNGYTF. DNA for the CDR3: TGCAGTGCTCGGACAGGCAACGGCTACACCTTC.

The chain's CDR3 is CASSVNRGRGTDTQYF. The CDR3 nucleotides are TGTGCCAGTAGTGTAAACAGGGGGCGCGGCACAGATACGCAGTATTTT. This rearrangement joins TRBV19 to TRBJ2-3; 9 positions match TRBD1. The CDR3 has 16 residues. Germline CDR1 is LNHDA and CDR2 is SQIVND (reference sequence). The junction had 7 bases not matched to a gene; V was cut back by 5 bases and J by 1 base. The entire variable domain, with the rest obtained from reference TRBV19 and TRBJ2-3, is as follows: DGGITQSPKYLFRKEGQNVTLSCEQNLNHDAMYWYRQDPGQGLRLIYYSQIVNDFQKGDIAEGYSVSREKKESFPLTVTSAQKNPTAFYLCASSVNRGRGTDTQYFGPGTRLTVL.

The chain employs TRBV3-1 and TRBJ2-1; 10 bases are a match to TRBD2. V trimming: 7 bases; J trimming: 5 bases; junction bases outside the gene matches: 23. The CDR3 totals 20 residues. CDR1 LGHDT and CDR2 YNNKEL come from the germline V gene (reference sequence). CDR3 nucleotide sequence: TGTGCCAGCATCCCGTCCGGACTAGCGGTCATCCATGGGATCCACAATGAGCAGTTCTTC. The encoded protein is CASIPSGLAVIHGIHNEQFF.

Ten or more counts support this clonotype. This chain links TRBV5-1 with TRBJ2-7; D may correspond to TRBD1 or TRBD2 (5 bases each). Trimming took 1 base from V and 1 from J, leaving 12 bases between them. This CDR3 region has 15 residues. Looked up from germline, CDR1 is SGHRS and CDR2 is YFSETQ. The CDR3 bases are TGCGCCAGCAGCTTGTTGCAGGGAGTGTCCTACGAGCAGTACTTC. Its protein product is CASSLLQGVSYEQYF.

This clonotype came up a few times. The chain has TRBV10-3 and TRBJ2-1; tentatively, D is TRBD2 (5 bases). The CDR3 sequence is 16 residues long. Trimming left V 1 base short and J 0 bases short, with 10 bases between. Germline V gene sequence: CDR1 ENHRY, CDR2 SYGVKD. The chain's CDR3 is CAISELSGSSYNEQFF. CDR3 nucleotide sequence: TGTGCCATCAGTGAGTTGAGCGGAAGCTCCTACAATGAGCAGTTCTTC.

This sequence joins TRBV27 and TRBJ1-6, with 7 nucleotides matching TRBD1. Germline V CDR1 and CDR2: MNHEY, SMNVEV (reference sequence). This CDR3 is built from 14 residues. The CDR3 DNA follows: TGTGTCACTACACAGGGGAGTTCGGATTCACCCCTCCACTTT. Translation gives CVTTQGSSDSPLHF.

The V call is TRBV7-2, the J call TRBJ1-4, with 12 bases identical to TRBD1. The CDR3 totals 16 residues. Germline V gene lookup returns CDR1 SGHTA and CDR2 FQGNSA. After removal of 5 bases from V and 8 bases from J, the junction contained 9 bases not matched to a gene. The CDR3 bases are TGTGCCAGCAGCCTACGAACCGGGACAGGGGGCGAAAAACTGTTTTTT. It yields the protein CASSLRTGTGGEKLFF. The full variable domain, completed using reference TRBV7-2 and TRBJ1-4, is GAGVSQSPSNKVTEKGKDVELRCDPISGHTALYWYRQSLGQGLEFLIYFQGNSAPDKSGLPSDRFSAERTGGSVSTLTIQRTQQEDSAVYLCASSLRTGTGGEKLFFGSGTQLSVL.

This clonotype was counted ten times or more. J is TRBJ2-7 and V is TRBV4-2; 9 bases line up with TRBD2. The CDR3 contains 15 residues. Trimming cost V 3 bases and J 0 bases; bases outside gene matches: 3. Germline V lookup: CDR1 LGHNA, CDR2 YNFKEQ. CDR3 residues: CASSQRLAASYEQYF. The CDR3 DNA reads as TGTGCCAGCAGCCAGAGACTAGCGGCCTCCTACGAGCAGTACTTC.

The rearrangement links TRBV7-9 to TRBJ2-3; 7 bases map to TRBD1. Germline V lookup: CDR1 SEHNR, CDR2 FQNEAQ (reference sequence). This CDR3 has 13 amino acids. Trimming took 6 bases from V and 2 from J; bases not matched to a gene: 2. CDR3 protein: CASRTGYTDTQYF. The DNA for the CDR3 is TGTGCCAGCAGGACAGGGTACACAGATACGCAGTATTTT. Variable domain in full (rest from reference TRBV7-9 and TRBJ2-3): DTGVSQNPRHKITKRGQNVTFRCDPISEHNRLYWYRQTLGQGPEFLTYFQNEAQLEKSRLLSDRFSAERPKGSFSTLEIQRTEQGDSAMYLCASRTGYTDTQYFGPGTRLTVL.

This clonotype has a count of ten or more. The genes are TRBV3-1 and TRBJ2-1, with 9 positions matching TRBD2. The CDR3 is 17 residues long. Germline CDR1 LGHDT, CDR2 YNNKEL (reference sequence). Trimming removed 4 bases from V and 0 bases from J; junction bases left unmatched: 7. The CDR3 DNA reads TGTGCCAGCAGCCGTCTAGCGGGGCTAAACTCCTACAATGAGCAGTTCTTC. This translates into CASSRLAGLNSYNEQFF.

The table lists this clonotype with a few counts. The J gene is TRBJ1-1, the V gene TRBV18; D is perhaps TRBD1 (5 bases). From germline, CDR1 is KGHSH and CDR2 LQKENI. Trimming removed 2 bases from V and 0 bases from J, with 22 bases in between. The CDR3 length is 19 residues. CDR3 sequence (DNA): TGTGCCAGCTCACCAACGTCGTGGCAGGCGGGGGATATGAACACTGAAGCTTTCTTT. Residues: CASSPTSWQAGDMNTEAFF.

This clonotype was counted only a few times. This sequence joins TRBV12-3 or TRBV12-4 and TRBJ2-1, with TRBD2 identical over 11 bases. The CDR3 contains 17 residues. J gave up 6 bases and V 2 bases, and 9 bases lay outside the gene matches. CDR3 protein: CASSLPLAGVWGNEQFF. The DNA of the CDR3 is TGTGCCAGCAGTTTACCACTAGCGGGAGTCTGGGGCAATGAGCAGTTCTTC.

V is TRBV7-2 and J is TRBJ2-1, with a weak D call TRBD2 (5 bases). Trimming shortened V by 1 base and J by 4 bases, and 14 bases separated the two germline ends. The germline V gene encodes CDR1 SGHTA and CDR2 FQGNSA. The CDR3 loop spans 16 amino acids. The DNA for the CDR3 is TGTGCCAGCAGCTTAGGGGCTACCCGGGGATACAATGAGCAGTTCTTC. Protein product: CASSLGATRGYNEQFF.

This clonotype was counted at least ten times. This chain links TRBV7-2 with TRBJ2-5; 10 positions match TRBD1. The trim removed 0 bases at V and 7 bases at J, leaving 2 bases unmatched. Per the germline V gene, CDR1 is SGHTA and CDR2 is FQGNSA. This CDR3 spans 14 amino acids. The DNA of the CDR3 is TGTGCCAGCAGCTTAGCGACAGGGGGCCGGACCCAGTACTTC. This encodes CASSLATGGRTQYF.

The chain has TRBV3-1 and TRBJ1-1; no firm D call. Germline V gene data show CDR1 as LGHDT and CDR2 as YNNKEL (reference sequence). CDR3 size: 12 residues. Trimming cost V 3 bases and J 11 bases, with 13 bases left between them. The CDR3 bases are TGTGCCAGCAGCCAGTCGGAGGGATGGGCTTTCTTT. Its translation: CASSQSEGWAFF. Full variable domain (rest looked up from reference TRBV3-1 and TRBJ1-1): DTAVSQTPKYLVTQMGNDKSIKCEQNLGHDTMYWYKQDSKKFLKIMFSYNNKELIINETVPNRFSPKSPDKAHLNLHINSLELGDSAVYFCASSQSEGWAFFGQGTRLTVV.

This clonotype has more than one count but fewer than ten. V gene TRBV10-1 combines with J gene TRBJ1-1; possibly TRBD1 for D (5 bases). The germline V gene encodes CDR1 WNHNN and CDR2 SYGVQD (reference sequence). V dropped 6 bases and J dropped 5 bases, with 13 bases sitting between them. The CDR3 spans 13 residues. The CDR3: CASRSGRSTEAFF. CDR3 coding DNA: TGCGCCAGCAGGTCGGGACGAAGTACTGAAGCTTTCTTT.

V usage is TRBV7-8 and J usage is TRBJ2-7; the D is unclear. With 3 bases removed from V and 5 bases from J, the gap between germline ends came to 11 bases. This CDR3 is 13 amino acids long. Germline V lookup: CDR1 SGHVS, CDR2 FQNEAQ. The CDR3 bases are TGTGCCAGCAGCTTCGCATCCACAGACGAGCAGTACTTC. Its protein is CASSFASTDEQYF.

The chain combines TRBV20-1 with TRBJ1-1; no clear D. Germline V gene lookup returns CDR1 DFQATT and CDR2 SNEGSKA (reference sequence). The CDR3 extends over 13 amino acids. Trimming pared 0 bases from V and 1 base from J, leaving 6 bases between. In DNA form, the CDR3 reads TGCAGTGCTAGAGACAGGAGGAACACTGAAGCTTTCTTT. Protein: CSARDRRNTEAFF.

The table lists this clonotype with a count of one. This chain uses TRBV11-2 with TRBJ2-3, with D perhaps being TRBD1 or TRBD2 (5 bases each). The germline CDR1 and CDR2 sequences are SGHAT and FQNNGV. The V gene lost 5 bases and the J gene lost 4 bases, with 19 bases spanning the gap. The CDR3 is 16 amino acids. Written as DNA, the CDR3 is TGTGCCAGCAGCGACCGGGACCAGATTTGGGCAGATACGCAGTATTTT. Its translation is CASSDRDQIWADTQYF.

The chain employs TRBV5-1 and TRBJ1-5; D unresolved. This CDR3 is 13 amino acids long. CDR1 is SGHRS and CDR2 is YFSETQ in the germline V gene. V lost 4 bases and J lost 7, with 12 bases in between. In DNA form, the CDR3 reads TGCGCCAGCAGCCAAATCATGGGGCAGCCCCAGCATTTT. Translation: CASSQIMGQPQHF.

The rearrangement links TRBV7-9 to TRBJ2-7, with TRBD1 matching over 10 bases. Trimming cost V 5 bases and J 5 bases; bases outside gene matches: 12. CDR3 length equals 16 residues. Looked up from germline, CDR1 is SEHNR and CDR2 is FQNEAQ (reference sequence). The CDR3 protein is CASSPKSRDRGHEQYF. CDR3 DNA: TGTGCCAGCAGCCCCAAATCCCGGGACAGGGGCCACGAGCAGTACTTC.

This clonotype has at least ten counts. The V gene is TRBV20-1, the J gene TRBJ2-1; 15 bases fit TRBD2. Germline CDR1 and CDR2: DFQATT and SNEGSKA (reference sequence). The CDR3 covers 16 residues. The trim removed 6 bases at V and 9 bases at J, leaving 12 bases unmatched. The CDR3 region has the DNA TGCAGTGCCCCAAACTCGGGACTAGCGGGAGGCGGTGAGCAGTTCTTC. It codes for CSAPNSGLAGGGEQFF.

This clonotype was observed a few times. This sequence joins TRBV20-1 and TRBJ1-1; D unresolved. The germline gives CDR1 DFQATT, CDR2 SNEGSKA (reference sequence). The germline V and J ends were trimmed by 0 bases and 0 bases, with 11 bases remaining between them. CDR3 size: 15 residues. The chain's CDR3 is CSARDLRTLNTEAFF. The CDR3, as DNA: TGCAGTGCTAGAGATCTCCGGACTCTGAACACTGAAGCTTTCTTT.